The subject of this entry is one T cell receptor (beta chain). The data are from a study of spatial heterogeneity in lung cancer. Study context: Beta-chain sequences were consistently detected more often than alpha-chain sequences.

TCRdb reprocessed the 5' RACE reads with MiXCR, giving one entry per CDR3 protein. Altogether 40,000 or so distinct CDR3 sequences are present, roughly 7.4% being singletons, with the ten largest covering under 30%. As for time point: sample taken at primary tumor resection. Tumor, nontumor lung or frozen PBMC supplied whole RNA, sequenced without sorting. The sequence came from a male donor with early-stage non-small cell lung cancer. Sequences were derived from PBMCs, sampled at surgery.

CDR3 nucleotide sequence: TGTGCCAGTAGCCCGGGACAGACCTACAATGAGCAGTTCTTC. Residues: CASSPGQTYNEQFF. The V gene is TRBV19, the J gene TRBJ2-1; 7 nucleotides agree with TRBD1. With 6 bases clipped from V and 2 bases from J, the junction kept 4 bases outside the gene matches. Looked up from germline, CDR1 is LNHDA and CDR2 is SQIVND (reference sequence). The CDR3 length is 14 residues.